The 17 T cell receptor beta chains given below trace back to one sample, sequenced in a study of blood T cell repertoires in COVID-19. Data came from immunoSEQ multiplex PCR; TCRdb stores just in-frame clones and leaves some out. The table has roughly 280,000 clones, around 84% seen once. Sequencing input: peripheral blood. The receptors were gathered from a woman aged 55-69 years with COVID-19, enrolled during active disease.

The rearrangement uses TRBV28 and TRBJ1-5; D unclear. Germline CDR1 reads MDHEN; CDR2 reads SYDVKM. Deletions cut 5 bases from V and 13 bases from J, with 12 bases between. The CDR3 totals 11 residues. CDR3 residues: CASSPLRDQHF. DNA of the CDR3: TGTGCCAGCAGTCCCCTTAGAGATCAGCATTTT.

This clone was seen a handful of times. This sequence joins TRBV7-2 and TRBJ2-7; 8 bases line up with TRBD1. This CDR3 spans 15 amino acids. Germline loops: CDR1 SGHTA, CDR2 FQGNSA. After removal of 5 bases from V and 4 bases from J, the junction contained 10 bases not matched to a gene. The CDR3 DNA reads TGTGCCAGCAGCATGAGACAGGGGACCATTTACGAGCAGTACTTC. It encodes CASSMRQGTIYEQYF.

The chain combines TRBV5-1 with TRBJ2-6, with 9 bases fitting TRBD1. V trimming: 4 bases; J trimming: 8 bases; junction bases outside the gene matches: 10. This CDR3 contains 16 residues. Germline CDR1 is SGHRS and CDR2 is YFSETQ. The CDR3 here is CASSPDRGPGPNVLTF. DNA for the CDR3: TGCGCCAGCAGCCCGGACAGGGGACCGGGGCCCAACGTCCTGACTTTC.

This clone is a singleton in its sample. The chain has TRBV23-1 and TRBJ2-7; 8 bases fit TRBD1. TRBV23-1 is an ORF, and what it does is uncertain. CDR3 length: 12 residues. Losses at the gene ends were 11 bases for V and 2 bases for J; bases not matched to a gene: 5. The CDR3 bases are TGCGCCTCTACAGGGGGACCCTACGAGCAGTACTTC. Translated, it gives CASTGGPYEQYF.

The gene calls are TRBV5-6 and TRBJ2-7; D is possibly TRBD2 (6 bases). The V and J ends lost 5 bases and 6 bases respectively, with 21 bases between them. This CDR3 has 15 amino acids. Looked up from germline, CDR1 is SGHDT and CDR2 is YYEEEE. This chain's CDR3 is CASSPGTGREGEQYF. The CDR3 bases are TGTGCCAGCAGTCCCGGAACCGGGAGAGAGGGCGAGCAGTACTTC.

This chain connects TRBV6-1 to TRBJ1-4; 7 bases line up with TRBD1. The CDR3 has 14 residues. The ends lost 6 bases at V and 5 bases at J; junction bases unmatched: 6. Germline lookup yields CDR1 MNHNS and CDR2 SASEGT. The CDR3 coding sequence is TGTGCCAGCAGCCCCGGGACAGACAATGAAAAACTGTTTTTT. Its translation: CASSPGTDNEKLFF.

The chain joins TRBV28 to TRBJ1-1; D gene ambiguous. CDR1 MDHEN and CDR2 SYDVKM come from the germline V gene. This CDR3 contains 12 residues. The V and J ends lost 6 bases and 9 bases respectively, with 14 bases between them. As DNA, the CDR3 is TGTGCCAGCAGCCCCCGGAGGGTCCAAGCTTTCTTT. Its protein product is CASSPRRVQAFF.

This clone was counted a single time. The chain employs TRBV28 and TRBJ1-6; possible D gene TRBD1, 5 bases. Germline lookup yields CDR1 MDHEN and CDR2 SYDVKM. V shed 0 bases and J shed 5 bases, with 8 bases lying between them. CDR3 length: 15 amino acids. In nucleotides, the CDR3 is TGTGCCAGCAGTTTATGGGGGGGTAATAATTCACCCCTCCACTTT. Its translation is CASSLWGGNNSPLHF.

The V gene is TRBV21-1, the J gene TRBJ1-6. TRBV21-1 is annotated as a pseudogene. The CDR3 has 15 amino acids. CDR3 loop: CANDGGLHHNSPLHF. The CDR3 nucleotides are TGTGCTAACGACGGGGGGCTTCACCATAATTCACCCCTCCACTTT.

J is TRBJ2-7 and V is TRBV5-4; TRBD2 matches at 9 bases. The CDR3 length is 16 residues. The ends lost 2 bases at V and 2 bases at J; junction bases unmatched: 8. The germline V gene encodes CDR1 SGHNT and CDR2 YYREEE (reference sequence). The CDR3 here is CASSFRLAGGAYEQYF. The CDR3 bases are TGTGCCAGCAGCTTTAGGTTGGCGGGAGGGGCCTACGAGCAGTACTTC.

This clone appeared a single time. The gene calls are TRBV25-1 and TRBJ1-2; TRBD1 might be the D (6 bases). Between the trimmed V and J ends, which lost 3 bases and 3 bases, there was a span of 11 bases. The CDR3 is made up of 14 amino acids. From germline, CDR1 is MGHDK and CDR2 SYGVNS. DNA of the CDR3: TGTGCCAGCAGTGAGAGTGGGGGCGACTATGGCTACACCTTC. Protein: CASSESGGDYGYTF.

The chain employs TRBV11-3 and TRBJ2-2, with TRBD2 matching 7 bases. Trimming at V came to 8 bases and at J to 5 bases, leaving 5 bases not matched to a gene. This CDR3 has 13 amino acids. Germline lookup yields CDR1 SGHNT and CDR2 YENEEA. For the CDR3, the DNA is TGTGCCAGCGGGGCTAGCGGAACCGGGGAGCTGTTTTTT. Its protein is CASGASGTGELFF.

This clone was seen repeatedly, ten times or more. V usage is TRBV11-3 and J usage is TRBJ2-3; D remains ambiguous. Trimming shortened V by 0 bases and J by 4 bases, and 11 bases separated the two germline ends. CDR3 length equals 15 residues. The germline gives CDR1 SGHNT, CDR2 YENEEA. As DNA, the CDR3 is TGTGCCAGCAGCTTAGAGGGCCGGCCGGCAGATACGCAGTATTTT. Translated: CASSLEGRPADTQYF.

The rearrangement uses TRBV15 and TRBJ2-1, with TRBD1 matching over 8 bases. With V trimmed by 0 bases and J by 7 bases, 8 bases remained unmatched. The CDR3 sequence is 16 residues long. CDR1 is LNHNV, CDR2 YYDKDF, per germline (reference sequence). The CDR3 sequence is CATSRDTGQGANEQFF. Written as DNA, the CDR3 is TGTGCCACCAGCAGAGATACCGGGCAGGGGGCAAATGAGCAGTTCTTC.

The V call is TRBV6-5, the J call TRBJ2-7; D call uncertain. V dropped 7 bases and J dropped 9 bases, with 13 bases sitting between them. CDR1 is MNHEY, CDR2 SVGAGI, per germline. This CDR3 comprises 11 residues. The CDR3 is CASTSLDVQYF. Here the CDR3 DNA reads TGTGCCAGCACGTCCCTAGACGTGCAGTACTTC.

The V and J genes are TRBV4-3 and TRBJ1-1; 9 nucleotides agree with TRBD1. This CDR3 is built from 15 residues. Trimming removed 5 bases from V and 1 base from J; junction bases left unmatched: 5. The V gene's germline CDR1 is LGHNA and CDR2 YSLEER. The CDR3 region has the DNA TGCGCCAGCAGCATGCGGGACAGGGCGAACACTGAAGCTTTCTTT. Amino acid sequence: CASSMRDRANTEAFF.

The rearrangement links TRBV7-3 to TRBJ1-2; maybe TRBD1 (5 bases). Trimming pared 5 bases from V and 11 bases from J, leaving 21 bases between. CDR1 is SGHTA and CDR2 is FQGTGA in the germline V gene. The CDR3 totals 14 residues. The CDR3 loop reads CASSPTGDGRKYTF. CDR3 DNA: TGTGCCAGCAGCCCTACGGGGGACGGTCGTAAATACACCTTC.